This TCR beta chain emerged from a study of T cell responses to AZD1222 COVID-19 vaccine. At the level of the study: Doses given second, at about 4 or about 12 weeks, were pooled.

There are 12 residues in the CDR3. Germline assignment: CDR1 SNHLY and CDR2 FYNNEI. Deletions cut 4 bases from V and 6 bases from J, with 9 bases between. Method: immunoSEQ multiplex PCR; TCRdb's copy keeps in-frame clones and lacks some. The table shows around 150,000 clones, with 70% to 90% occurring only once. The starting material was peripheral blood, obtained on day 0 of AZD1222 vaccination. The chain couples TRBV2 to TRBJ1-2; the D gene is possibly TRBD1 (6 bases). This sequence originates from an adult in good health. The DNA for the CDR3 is TGTGCCAGCAGTGCACAGGGTCATGGCTACACCTTC. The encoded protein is CASSAQGHGYTF.